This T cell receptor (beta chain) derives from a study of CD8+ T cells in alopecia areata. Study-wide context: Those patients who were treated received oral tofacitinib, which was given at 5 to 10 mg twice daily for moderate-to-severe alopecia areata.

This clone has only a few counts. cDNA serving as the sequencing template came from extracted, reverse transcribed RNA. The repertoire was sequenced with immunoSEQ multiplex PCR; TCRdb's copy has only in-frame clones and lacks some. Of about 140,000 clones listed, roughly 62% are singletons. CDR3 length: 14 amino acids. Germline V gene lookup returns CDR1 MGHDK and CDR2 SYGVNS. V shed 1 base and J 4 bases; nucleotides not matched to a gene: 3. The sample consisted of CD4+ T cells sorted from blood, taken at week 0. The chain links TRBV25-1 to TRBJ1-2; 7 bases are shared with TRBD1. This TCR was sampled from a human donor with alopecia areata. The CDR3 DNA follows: TGTGCCAGCAGTGAATGGGACAGTTCCTATGGCTACACCTTC. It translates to CASSEWDSSYGYTF.